The 20 T cell receptor beta chains in this list originate from one sample, sequenced in a study of shared clonotypes between healthy human individuals. Clones were sequenced by immunoSEQ multiplex PCR, and TCRdb holds only the in-frame ones, with some missing. The table lists 2 million to 2.5 million clones, approximately 96% of them singletons. Specimen: naive CD4+ T cells sorted from blood. Stated subset: CD45RA+ positively selected. These receptors originate from a man aged 18 to 35 in good health.

This chain uses TRBV10-3 with TRBJ1-4, with TRBD1 matching 7 bases. This CDR3 spans 13 amino acids. From germline, CDR1 is ENHRY and CDR2 SYGVKD. Trimming cost V 10 bases and J 3 bases; bases outside gene matches: 5. This CDR3 reads CATRTGPNEKLFF. The CDR3 DNA is TGTGCCACCAGGACAGGACCTAATGAAAAACTGTTTTTT.

This chain links TRBV9 with TRBJ1-1; D gene uncertain. CDR1 is SGDLS and CDR2 is YYNGEE in the germline V gene. The germline V and J ends were trimmed by 0 bases and 5 bases, with 8 bases remaining between them. CDR3 length equals 13 residues. CDR3 protein: CASSVARGTEAFF. As DNA, the CDR3 is TGTGCCAGCAGCGTAGCTAGAGGGACTGAAGCTTTCTTT. Combining the CDR3 with reference TRBV9 and TRBJ1-1 gives the whole variable domain DSGVTQTPKHLITATGQRVTLRCSPRSGDLSVYWYQQSLDQGLQFLIQYYNGEERAKGNILERFSAQQFPDLHSELNLSSLELGDSALYFCASSVARGTEAFFGQGTRLTVV.

The chain carries TRBV19 and TRBJ2-7; 10 bases match TRBD1. This CDR3 is built from 17 residues. Germline-derived CDR1 and CDR2 are LNHDA and SQIVND (reference sequence). V dropped 3 bases and J dropped 3; count of bases not matched to a gene: 11. Written as DNA, the CDR3 is TGTGCCAGTAGTATGTCCCGAGGGACAGGGGATCTCTACGAGCAGTACTTC. It codes for CASSMSRGTGDLYEQYF.

On this clone: The germline gene is not matched at one end of the junction; a read error may be the cause. Other DNA sequences from this sample encode an identical CDR3 as well. This chain uses TRBV7-7 with TRBJ2-7, with no clear D. This CDR3 contains 13 residues. Germline CDR1 is SSHAT and CDR2 is FNYEAQ (reference sequence). The CDR3 DNA reads as TGTGCTAGCAGCCGGACCGACTCCTACGAGCAGTACTTC. It is translated as CASSRTDSYEQYF.

On this clone itself: Other DNA sequences of this sample code for an identical CDR3. This rearrangement joins TRBV6-6 to TRBJ2-7, with 7 bases aligning to TRBD2. The ends lost 0 bases at V and 3 bases at J; junction bases unmatched: 2. Per the germline V gene, CDR1 is MNHNY and CDR2 is SVGAGI (reference sequence). The CDR3 length is 14 residues. The CDR3 is CASSYSGGGYEQYF. The CDR3 coding sequence is TGTGCCAGCAGTTACTCCGGCGGGGGCTACGAGCAGTACTTC.

In this sample, this clone turned up a few times. This rearrangement joins TRBV5-5 to TRBJ1-2; D gene uncertain. Trimming cost V 4 bases and J 4 bases, with 11 bases left between them. This CDR3 spans 13 amino acids. Looked up from germline, CDR1 is SGHKS and CDR2 is YYEKEE (reference sequence). CDR3 loop: CASSIIAGYGYTF. The CDR3 nucleotides are TGTGCCAGCAGCATTATAGCGGGCTATGGCTACACCTTC.

This clone showed up just once. The chain combines TRBV10-3 with TRBJ2-3, with 9 bases that match TRBD1. This CDR3 comprises 16 residues. V trimming: 7 bases; J trimming: 1 base; junction bases outside the gene matches: 9. Per the germline V gene, CDR1 is ENHRY and CDR2 is SYGVKD. The CDR3 here is CAITANRGPGTDTQYF. The CDR3 coding sequence is TGTGCCATCACCGCCAACAGGGGGCCTGGCACAGATACGCAGTATTTT.

This chain links TRBV7-2 with TRBJ1-5; 9 bases agree with TRBD1. The CDR3 length is 15 residues. Germline-derived CDR1 and CDR2 are SGHTA and FQGNSA. The junction had 5 bases not matched to a gene; V was cut back by 1 base and J by 7 bases. The CDR3 DNA reads as TGTGCCAGCAGCTTAGTTTCGACAGGGGGGCAGCCCCAGCATTTT. It is translated as CASSLVSTGGQPQHF.

V is TRBV6-1 and J is TRBJ2-3; 9 bases line up with TRBD1. The CDR3 extends over 16 amino acids. The germline V gene has CDR1 MNHNS and CDR2 SASEGT. V was pared by 3 bases and J by 5 bases, with 9 bases of the junction left unmatched. This chain's CDR3 is CASSEETGGRVDTQYF. In nucleotides, the CDR3 is TGTGCCAGCAGTGAGGAAACAGGGGGCCGCGTAGATACGCAGTATTTT.

This sequence joins TRBV29-1 and TRBJ1-2, with D possibly being TRBD1 (5 bases). V lost 6 bases to trimming and J lost 3 bases, with 14 bases between them. This CDR3 has 13 amino acids. Germline V gene sequence: CDR1 SQVTM, CDR2 ANQGSEA. The CDR3 region is CSVRKGTDYGYTF. In DNA form, the CDR3 reads TGCAGCGTACGAAAGGGGACGGACTATGGCTACACCTTC.

This rearrangement joins TRBV7-9 to TRBJ1-5, with D perhaps matching TRBD1 (5 bases). CDR1 and CDR2 (germline): SEHNR, FQNEAQ (reference sequence). The length of the CDR3 is 18 residues. V lost 0 bases, J lost 0 bases, and 15 bases lay in between. Here the CDR3 reads CASSLAFQGDYSNQPQHF. The CDR3 coding sequence is TGTGCCAGCAGCTTAGCCTTTCAGGGTGATTATAGCAATCAGCCCCAGCATTTT.

V usage is TRBV6-1 and J usage is TRBJ2-7; the match to TRBD2 covers 7 bases. Germline CDR1 MNHNS, CDR2 SASEGT. V was pared by 9 bases and J by 3 bases, with 11 bases of the junction left unmatched. The CDR3 loop spans 14 amino acids. Here the CDR3 DNA reads TGTGCCAGTGTTCTCGGGACTACTTTCTACGAGCAGTACTTC. Residues: CASVLGTTFYEQYF.

The V gene is TRBV28, the J gene TRBJ1-5, with D perhaps matching TRBD1 (5 bases). Germline loops: CDR1 MDHEN, CDR2 SYDVKM. The CDR3 runs 15 residues. Trimming took off 3 bases at V and 2 bases at J, with 11 bases between the two ends. The CDR3 bases are TGTGCCAGCAGTTTTTCAGGGTCTGGCAATCAGCCCCAGCATTTT. Protein product: CASSFSGSGNQPQHF.

This chain connects TRBV6-1 to TRBJ1-2; D is undetermined. The CDR3 has 13 amino acids. The germline V gene has CDR1 MNHNS and CDR2 SASEGT. The V and J ends lost 2 bases and 1 base respectively, with 5 bases between them. The CDR3 region is CASSENGNYGYTF. CDR3 nucleotide sequence: TGTGCCAGCAGTGAAAACGGTAACTATGGCTACACCTTC.

The chain has TRBV5-1 and TRBJ2-7; D gene unclear. Germline V CDR1 and CDR2: SGHRS, YFSETQ. The CDR3 is 13 amino acids. V lost 5 bases to trimming and J lost 0 bases, with 9 bases between them. The CDR3, as DNA: TGCGCCAGCAGGGTGACCAGCTCCTACGAGCAGTACTTC. Residues: CASRVTSSYEQYF. Drawing the rest from reference TRBV5-1 and TRBJ2-7, the complete variable domain is KAGVTQTPRYLIKTRGQQVTLSCSPISGHRSVSWYQQTPGQGLQFLFEYFSETQRNKGNFPGRFSGRQFSNSRSEMNVSTLELGDSALYLCASRVTSSYEQYFGPGTRLTVT.

The rearrangement joins TRBV11-2 to TRBJ1-2; 8 nucleotides match TRBD1. CDR3 length equals 14 residues. Germline V gene lookup returns CDR1 SGHAT and CDR2 FQNNGV. V lost 4 bases and J lost 7; bases outside the gene matches: 8. The CDR3 bases are TGTGCCAGCAGCTCACAATCAGGGGGCTCTGGCTACACCTTC. It encodes CASSSQSGGSGYTF.

CDR3 residues: CAISEGDRGDPYEQYF. As DNA, the CDR3 is TGTGCCATCAGTGAGGGTGACAGGGGGGATCCCTACGAGCAGTACTTC. The J gene is TRBJ2-7, the V gene TRBV10-3; 9 bases align to TRBD1. The V and J ends lost 2 bases and 2 bases, in that order; junction bases with no gene match: 7. CDR1 and CDR2 from the germline V gene are ENHRY and SYGVKD. This CDR3 region has 16 residues.

The V and J genes are TRBV29-1 and TRBJ1-5; 7 bases align to TRBD1. V dropped 5 bases and J dropped 4; count of bases not matched to a gene: 8. Germline loops: CDR1 SQVTM, CDR2 ANQGSEA. The CDR3 runs to 14 residues. The CDR3 coding sequence is TGCAGCGTTATGGGAGGGGGCAAGAATCAGCCCCAGCATTTT. Residues: CSVMGGGKNQPQHF.

The chain carries TRBV30 and TRBJ2-5; tentatively, D is TRBD2 (5 bases). The CDR3 totals 16 residues. CDR1 GTSNPN and CDR2 SVGIG come from the germline V gene (reference sequence). V lost 0 bases and J lost 5, with 19 bases in between. The CDR3 DNA is TGTGCCTGGAGTGTTGGGAGACGAGGTTTAAGGGAGACCCAGTACTTC. Residues: CAWSVGRRGLRETQYF.

The chain couples TRBV2 to TRBJ1-2; 9 positions match TRBD1. V gave up 6 bases and J gave up 6 bases; unmatched junction bases: 11. The CDR3 extends over 15 amino acids. From germline, CDR1 is SNHLY and CDR2 FYNNEI. CDR3 amino acids: CASSPQDTGGHGYTF. The CDR3 region has the DNA TGTGCCAGCAGCCCACAAGATACAGGGGGCCATGGCTACACCTTC.